What follows are 13 T cell receptor beta chains derived from one specimen sequenced in a study of cytomegalovirus exposure and HLA in healthy donors. Both 60 Vbeta primers and 13 Jbeta primers went into the PCR. Only in-frame clones appear in the TCRdb table, and some are missing; sequencing was by immunoSEQ multiplex PCR. The data hold under 200,000 clones, with around 75% observed a single time. Sequenced sample: PBMCs. The receptors come from a male donor in good health and CMV-seronegative.

V usage is TRBV27 and J usage is TRBJ2-5; 9 bases fit TRBD2. The CDR3 totals 15 residues. Germline CDR1 MNHEY, CDR2 SMNVEV (reference sequence). Unmatched junction bases numbered 7, after V lost 2 bases and J lost 6 bases. The CDR3 sequence is CASSLTISGGKTQYF. The DNA of the CDR3 is TGTGCCAGCAGTTTAACAATCAGCGGGGGGAAGACCCAGTACTTC.

Details on this clone: Other DNA variants within this sample encode the same CDR3. V gene TRBV6-1 combines with J gene TRBJ1-2; D is undetermined. CDR3 length: 13 amino acids. Germline values: CDR1 MNHNS, CDR2 SASEGT. V was trimmed by 4 bases and J by 5 bases, leaving 11 bases between them. The CDR3 is CASSVAEEYGYTF. Here the CDR3 DNA reads TGTGCCAGCAGTGTAGCAGAGGAGTATGGCTACACCTTC.

This clone showed up just a few times. The chain joins TRBV4-1 to TRBJ1-1; D perhaps matches TRBD1 (5 bases). The CDR3 covers 12 residues. From germline, CDR1 is MGHRA and CDR2 YSYEKL. Trimming pared 2 bases from V and 8 bases from J, leaving 9 bases between. CDR3 DNA: TGCGCCAGCAGCCAACTAGGGGCGGAAGCTTTCTTT. This translates into CASSQLGAEAFF.

This clone has a handful of counts. CDR3 sequence (DNA): TGTGCCAGCAGCCCAAACGGGTACGAGCAGTACTTC. Amino acids: CASSPNGYEQYF. This chain joins TRBV7-3 and TRBJ2-7, with no clear D. V was cut by 5 bases and J by 4 bases, with 9 bases left in between. The CDR3 contains 12 residues. Germline V gene lookup returns CDR1 SGHTA and CDR2 FQGTGA.

This clone was seen a handful of times. V gene TRBV7-9 combines with J gene TRBJ2-7; D not certain. The germline CDR1 and CDR2 sequences are SEHNR and FQNEAQ (reference sequence). The CDR3 loop spans 11 amino acids. With 4 bases removed from V and 9 bases from J, the gap between germline ends came to 10 bases. The CDR3 sequence: CASSSGSGQYF. CDR3 bases: TGTGCCAGCAGCTCTGGATCGGGGCAGTACTTC.

V gene TRBV28 combines with J gene TRBJ2-7; tentative D call: TRBD2 (7 bases). This CDR3 has 16 amino acids. Germline V gene sequence: CDR1 MDHEN, CDR2 SYDVKM. The V end was cut by 7 bases, the J end by 2 bases, with 21 bases between. CDR3 residues: CASTGALADRTYEQYF. DNA of the CDR3: TGTGCCAGCACAGGGGCCCTAGCGGACCGAACCTACGAGCAGTACTTC.

Comment on this clone: Compared with germline, one end of the junction differs, possibly owing to a read error. The CDR3 region has the DNA TGTGCCAGTAGTATCCTAGGCGGGAGGGACAACGAGCAGTTCTTC. Protein sequence: CASSILGGRDNEQFF. V gene TRBV19 combines with J gene TRBJ2-1; 9 nucleotides align to TRBD2. The germline V gene encodes CDR1 LNHDA and CDR2 SQIVND (reference sequence). This CDR3 is 15 amino acids long.

The CDR3 sequence: CASRGTEYNEQFF. The CDR3 nucleotides read TGTGCCAGCAGGGGGACAGAATACAATGAGCAGTTCTTC. The V gene is TRBV2, the J gene TRBJ2-1, with 7 bases matching TRBD1. This CDR3 has 13 residues. V was clipped by 6 bases and J by 4 bases; unmatched bases: 3. Germline lookup yields CDR1 SNHLY and CDR2 FYNNEI.

The V call is TRBV18, the J call TRBJ2-7; 14 nucleotides agree with TRBD2. CDR3 length: 14 amino acids. The germline gives CDR1 KGHSH, CDR2 LQKENI. The V gene end was trimmed by 8 bases and the J gene end by 6 bases; junction bases not matched to a gene: 6. CDR3 nucleotide sequence: TGTGCCAGCAAGGGACTAGCGGGAGTTAGCGAGCAGTACTTC. Its protein is CASKGLAGVSEQYF.

The chain has TRBV19 and TRBJ1-6; 7 bases match TRBD1. Germline assignment: CDR1 LNHDA and CDR2 SQIVND (reference sequence). V lost 10 bases to trimming and J lost 7 bases; unmatched junction nucleotides: 13. The CDR3 totals 15 residues. CDR3 amino acids: CATAPDRRLNSPLHF. CDR3 DNA sequence: TGTGCCACCGCACCGGACAGGAGACTGAATTCACCCCTCCACTTT.

The gene calls are TRBV4-2 and TRBJ1-1; possibly TRBD1 for D (5 bases). Germline CDR1 LGHNA, CDR2 YNFKEQ. Trimming shortened V by 1 base and J by 1 base, and 13 bases separated the two germline ends. The CDR3 runs to 16 residues. The DNA for the CDR3 is TGTGCCAGCAGCCAAGTGGGTCGGGGGAGGAACACTGAAGCTTTCTTT. Protein sequence: CASSQVGRGRNTEAFF.

The rearrangement uses TRBV27 and TRBJ2-3; D unclear. Germline V gene lookup returns CDR1 MNHEY and CDR2 SMNVEV (reference sequence). V was shortened by 3 bases and J by 6 bases, with 4 bases between the two germline ends. This CDR3 is built from 11 residues. This CDR3 is CASSFSDTQYF. CDR3 DNA: TGTGCCAGCAGTTTCTCCGATACGCAGTATTTT.

This rearrangement joins TRBV4-1 to TRBJ2-7; possible D gene TRBD1, 5 bases. The CDR3 runs to 16 residues. V dropped 1 base and J dropped 2 bases, with 15 bases sitting between them. Germline CDR1 and CDR2: MGHRA and YSYEKL. CDR3 in DNA: TGCGCCAGCAGCCAAGTTTCGACAGTCATGCCCTACGAGCAGTACTTC. Translated, it gives CASSQVSTVMPYEQYF.